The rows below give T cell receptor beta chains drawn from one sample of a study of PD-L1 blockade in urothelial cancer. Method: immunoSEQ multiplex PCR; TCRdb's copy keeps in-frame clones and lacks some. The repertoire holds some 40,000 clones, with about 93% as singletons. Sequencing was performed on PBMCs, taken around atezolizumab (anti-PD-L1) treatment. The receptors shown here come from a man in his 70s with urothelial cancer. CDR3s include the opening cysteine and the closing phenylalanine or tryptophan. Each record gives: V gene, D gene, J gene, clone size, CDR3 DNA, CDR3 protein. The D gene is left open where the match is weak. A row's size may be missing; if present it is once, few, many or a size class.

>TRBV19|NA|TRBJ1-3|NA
TGTGCCAGTACCCCCCGGCGGGTATTCTCTGGAAACACCATATATTTT
CASTPRRVFSGNTIYF
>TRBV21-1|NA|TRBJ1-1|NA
TGTGCCAGCAGCCTCCGGGACAGGGAGTTGACTGAAGCTTTCTTT
CASSLRDRELTEAFF
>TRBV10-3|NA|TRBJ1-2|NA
TGTGCCATCAGTGAGCTTCTCTATGGCTACACCTTC
CAISELLYGYTF
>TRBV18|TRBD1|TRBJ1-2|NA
TGTGCCAGCTCACCGTCAGGGGGCTATGGCTACACCTTC
CASSPSGGYGYTF
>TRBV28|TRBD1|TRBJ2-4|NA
TGTGCCAGTTCCGGGACAGGGGAATTTGTAGCCAAAAACATTCAGTACTTC
CASSGTGEFVAKNIQYF
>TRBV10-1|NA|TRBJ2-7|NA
TGCGCCAGCAGTGAACTACCCTCTCTTGGCGAGCAGTACTTC
CASSELPSLGEQYF
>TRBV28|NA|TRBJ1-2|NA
TGTGCCAGCAGCTCCGGACAGCTAGACCATGGCTACACCTTC
CASSSGQLDHGYTF
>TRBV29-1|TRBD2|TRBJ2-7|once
TGCAGCGTTTGTTTGACTAGCGGGAGAAACGAGCAGTACTTC
CSVCLTSGRNEQYF
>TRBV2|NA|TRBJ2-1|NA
TGTGCCAGCGGACCCTCCGGGGTGGGCAATGAGCAGTTCTTC
CASGPSGVGNEQFF
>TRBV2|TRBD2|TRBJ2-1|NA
TGTGCCAGCAGTGAATTAGCGGGAGGGTATGAGCAGTTCTTC
CASSELAGGYEQFF
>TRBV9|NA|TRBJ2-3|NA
TGTGCCAGCAGCTCACGACCGGGACTTATCACAGATACGCAGTATTTT
CASSSRPGLITDTQYF
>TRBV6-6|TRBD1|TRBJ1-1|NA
TGTGCCAGCAGTTACCGGGACAGGGGGGGGGCTTTCTTT
CASSYRDRGGAFF
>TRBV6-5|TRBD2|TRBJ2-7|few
TGTGCCAGCAGTCAGAAGCCTAGCGGGAGGTACGAGCAGTACTTC
CASSQKPSGRYEQYF
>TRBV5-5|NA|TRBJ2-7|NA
TGTGCCAGCAGCTTCGGAGCGGTGAGCTCCTACGAGCAGTACTTC
CASSFGAVSSYEQYF
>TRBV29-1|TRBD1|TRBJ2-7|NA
TGCAGCGTCCGGACAGGGTCCTCCTCCTACGAGCAGTACTTC
CSVRTGSSSYEQYF
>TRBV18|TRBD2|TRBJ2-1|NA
TGTGCCAGCTCGTCCGGACTAGCGGGAGTTAATGAGCAGTTCTTC
CASSSGLAGVNEQFF
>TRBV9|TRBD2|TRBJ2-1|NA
TGTGCCAGCAGCCGGGGGAGTTCTGTGGCGGGAGGGTCCGACAATGAGCAGTTCTTC
CASSRGSSVAGGSDNEQFF
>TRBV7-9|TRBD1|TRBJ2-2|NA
TGTGCCAGCAGCGTCTACCAGGGACAGGGGGCCATTCGGGAGCTGTTTTTT
CASSVYQGQGAIRELFF
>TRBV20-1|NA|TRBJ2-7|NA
TGCAGTGCCCCGCGGGGAGACGAGCAGTACTTC
CSAPRGDEQYF
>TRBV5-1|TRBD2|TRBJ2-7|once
TGCGCCAGCAGCCTTACTAGCGGCCCCTACGAGCAGTACTTC
CASSLTSGPYEQYF
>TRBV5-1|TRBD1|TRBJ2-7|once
TGCGCCAGCAGCCCCGACAGGGGATCCTACGAGCAGTACTTC
CASSPDRGSYEQYF
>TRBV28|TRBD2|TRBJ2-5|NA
TGTGCCAGCAGTCTAGGACTAGCGGCACAAGAGACCCAGTACTTC
CASSLGLAAQETQYF
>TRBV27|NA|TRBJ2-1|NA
TGTGCCAGCAGTTTAATCCGACAGGCTGGAAATGAGCAGTTCTTC
CASSLIRQAGNEQFF
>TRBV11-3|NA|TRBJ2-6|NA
TGTGCCAGCAGCATTCAAGAATCTCGACAAAGTCGGGCCAACGTCCTGACTTTC
CASSIQESRQSRANVLTF
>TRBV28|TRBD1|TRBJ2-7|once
TGTGCCAGCAGTTCAGCCGGGACAGGGGCAGGCGAGCAGTACTTC
CASSSAGTGAGEQYF
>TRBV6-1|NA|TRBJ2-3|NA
TGTGCCAGCACTATTCCGGGAACAGATACGCAGTATTTT
CASTIPGTDTQYF
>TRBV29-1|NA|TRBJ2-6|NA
TGCAGCGCTCGCTCTGGGGCCAACGTCCTGACTTTC
CSARSGANVLTF
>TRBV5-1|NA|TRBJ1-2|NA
TGCGCCAGCAGCACCGGGATATTGGGGGGTTATGGCTACACCTTC
CASSTGILGGYGYTF